This TCR beta chain was sequenced during a study of T-cell reconstitution after alpha-beta-depleted transplantation in children. General study points: T-cell counts and diversity were attributed mostly to newly produced T cells one year after transplant.

Molecular barcoding with unique molecular identifiers was used for the TCRbeta library. TCRdb reanalysed the PCR reads using MiXCR and keeps one entry per CDR3 protein. The sample includes fewer than 550,000 distinct CDR3 sequences, about 10% of them seen just once. The sample holds a few counts of this clonotype. The antigen remains unidentified. The specimen was PBMCs, mostly from graft donor cells, collected 180 days after TCRalphabeta/CD19-depleted stem cell transplant. This clonotype was sampled from a female patient between 2 and 15 years old who had a stem cell transplant for aplastic anemia, so the T cells may come from the graft donor.

The CDR3 here is CASSRPQAGPSTDTQYF. Here the CDR3 DNA reads TGTGCCAGCAGTAGACCTCAAGCGGGTCCAAGCACAGATACGCAGTATTTT. The chain links TRBV12-3 or TRBV12-4 to TRBJ2-3; D is possibly TRBD2 (6 bases). The CDR3 covers 17 residues. V lost 5 bases and J lost 0, with 18 bases in between.